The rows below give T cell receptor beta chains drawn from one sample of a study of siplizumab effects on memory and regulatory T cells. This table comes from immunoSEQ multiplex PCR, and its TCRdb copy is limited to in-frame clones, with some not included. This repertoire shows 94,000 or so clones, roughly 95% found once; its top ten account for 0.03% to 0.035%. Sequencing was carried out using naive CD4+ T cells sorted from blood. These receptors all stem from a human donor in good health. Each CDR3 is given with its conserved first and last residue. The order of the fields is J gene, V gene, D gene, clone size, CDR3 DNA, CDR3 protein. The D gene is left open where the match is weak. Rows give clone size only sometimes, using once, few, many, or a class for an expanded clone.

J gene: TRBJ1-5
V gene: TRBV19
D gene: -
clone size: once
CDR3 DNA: TGTGCCAGTAGTATAGGGGACACCCACAATCAGCCCCAGCATTTT
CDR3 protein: CASSIGDTHNQPQHF

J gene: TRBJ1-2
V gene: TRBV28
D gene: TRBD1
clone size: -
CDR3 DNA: TGTGCCAGCAGTTTATTCAGGGGGAGCTATGGCTACACCTTC
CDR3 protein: CASSLFRGSYGYTF

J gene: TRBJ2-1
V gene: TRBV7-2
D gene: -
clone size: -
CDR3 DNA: TGTGCCAGCAGCCCCGAAAGCGCTTTAAAGCAGTTCTTC
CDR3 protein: CASSPESALKQFF

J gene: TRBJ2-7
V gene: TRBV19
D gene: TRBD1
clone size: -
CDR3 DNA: TGTGCCAGTAGTTCCCCAGGGGGCGGTCCCTACGAGCAGTACTTC
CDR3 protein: CASSSPGGGPYEQYF

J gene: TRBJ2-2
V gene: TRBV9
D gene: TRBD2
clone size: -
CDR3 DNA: TGTGCCAGCAGCGGGACTAGCGGTAACACCGGGGAGCTGTTTTTT
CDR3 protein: CASSGTSGNTGELFF

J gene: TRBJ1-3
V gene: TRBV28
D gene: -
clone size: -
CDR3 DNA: TGTGCCAGCAGTTTTGCAGGGGAGCAAAACACCATATATTTT
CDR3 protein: CASSFAGEQNTIYF

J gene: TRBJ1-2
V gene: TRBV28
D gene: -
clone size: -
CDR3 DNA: TGTGCCAGCAGTTTGGGGGGGGCAGGGACCTATGGCTACACCTTC
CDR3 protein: CASSLGGAGTYGYTF

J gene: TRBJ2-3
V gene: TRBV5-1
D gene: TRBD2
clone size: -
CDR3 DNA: TGCGCCAGCAGCTTGGGACTAGCGGGAGATACGCAGTATTTT
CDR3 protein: CASSLGLAGDTQYF

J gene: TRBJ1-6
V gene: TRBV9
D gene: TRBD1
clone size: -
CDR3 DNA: TGTGCCAGCAGCTCAGGGGGACAGGGTGGAGTTTCACCCCTCCACTTT
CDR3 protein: CASSSGGQGGVSPLHF

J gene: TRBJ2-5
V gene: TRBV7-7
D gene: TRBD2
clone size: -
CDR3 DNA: TGTGCCAGCAGCTCTAGCGGGAACCAAGAGACCCAGTACTTC
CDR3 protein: CASSSSGNQETQYF

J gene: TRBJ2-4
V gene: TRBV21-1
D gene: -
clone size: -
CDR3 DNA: TGTGCCAGCAGCAAAGAGGTAAGCGGACAGGAAGCCAAAAACATTCAGTACTTC
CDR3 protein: CASSKEVSGQEAKNIQYF

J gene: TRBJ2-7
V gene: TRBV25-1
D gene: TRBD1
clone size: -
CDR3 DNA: TGTGCCAGCAGTGAACCGGGGACAGCTTACGAGCAGTACTTC
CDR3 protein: CASSEPGTAYEQYF

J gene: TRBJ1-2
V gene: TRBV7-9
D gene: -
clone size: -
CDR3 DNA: TGTGCCAGCAGCTTAGGGGGGAACTATGGCTACACCTTC
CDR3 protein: CASSLGGNYGYTF

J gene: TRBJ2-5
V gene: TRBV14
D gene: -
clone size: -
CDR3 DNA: TGTGCCAGCAGCCAACGACGCGAGAAAGGGGGGACCCAGTACTTC
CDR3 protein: CASSQRREKGGTQYF

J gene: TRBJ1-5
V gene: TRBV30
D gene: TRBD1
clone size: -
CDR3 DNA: TGTGCCTGTAGACAGGGGGCGGTTAGCAATCAGCCCCAGCATTTT
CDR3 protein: CACRQGAVSNQPQHF

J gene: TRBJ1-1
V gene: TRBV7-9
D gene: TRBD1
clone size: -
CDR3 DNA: TGTGCCAGCAGCTTAGCCACAGGGGGCACTGAAGCTTTCTTT
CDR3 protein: CASSLATGGTEAFF

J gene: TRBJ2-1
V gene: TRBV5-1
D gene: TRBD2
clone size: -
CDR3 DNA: TGCGCCAGCAGCTATACTAGCGGGGGGGCGCTAGATGAGCAGTTCTTC
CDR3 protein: CASSYTSGGALDEQFF

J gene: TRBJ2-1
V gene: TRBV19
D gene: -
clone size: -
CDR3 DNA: TGTGCCAGTAGAACAGGACCCTCCTTGGATGAGCAGTTCTTC
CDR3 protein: CASRTGPSLDEQFF

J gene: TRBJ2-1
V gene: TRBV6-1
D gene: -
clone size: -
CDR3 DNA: TGTGCCAGCACCTTCGCCGTGGGGTCCTACAATGAGCAGTTCTTC
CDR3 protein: CASTFAVGSYNEQFF

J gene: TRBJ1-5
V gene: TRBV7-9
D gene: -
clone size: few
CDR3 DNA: TGTGCCAGCAGCGTCGATCTCGGGGCCTATCAGCCCCAGCATTTT
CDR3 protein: CASSVDLGAYQPQHF

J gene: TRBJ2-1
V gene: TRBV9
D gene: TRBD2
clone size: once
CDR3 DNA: TGTGCCAGCAGCGCGCGGGGGAGCTCCTACAATGAGCAGTTCTTC
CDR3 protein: CASSARGSSYNEQFF

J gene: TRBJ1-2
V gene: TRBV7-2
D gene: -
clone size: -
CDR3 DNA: TGTGCCAGCAGCCTCACAACAGTGGCCTATGGCTACACCTTC
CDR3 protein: CASSLTTVAYGYTF

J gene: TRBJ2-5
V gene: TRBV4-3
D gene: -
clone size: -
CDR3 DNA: TGCGCCAGCAGCCAACTGTCAGGGGAGACCCAGTACTTC
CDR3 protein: CASSQLSGETQYF

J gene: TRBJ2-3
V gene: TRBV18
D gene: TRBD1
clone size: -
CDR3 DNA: TGTGCCAGCTCACGAGGACAGGGGAGCACAGATACGCAGTATTTT
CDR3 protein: CASSRGQGSTDTQYF

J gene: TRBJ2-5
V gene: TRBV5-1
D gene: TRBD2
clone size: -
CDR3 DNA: TGCGCCAGCAGCCCCGTTGGAGCGGGGTTCCTAATGGATGAGACCCAGTACTTC
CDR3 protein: CASSPVGAGFLMDETQYF

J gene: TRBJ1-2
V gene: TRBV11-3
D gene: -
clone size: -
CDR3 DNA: TGTGCCAGCAGCTTAGGGTCCGGACTACCTGATTTAGCTAACTATGGCTACACCTTC
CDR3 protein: CASSLGSGLPDLANYGYTF

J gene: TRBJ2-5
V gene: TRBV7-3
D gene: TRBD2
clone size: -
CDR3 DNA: TGTGCCAGCAGCCCGGGACTAGCGCGGGGAGAGACCCAGTACTTC
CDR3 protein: CASSPGLARGETQYF

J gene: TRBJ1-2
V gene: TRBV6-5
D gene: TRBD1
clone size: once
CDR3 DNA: TGTGCCAGCAGCTACTCGCCCGGGACAGGGGTAGGAGGCTACACCTTC
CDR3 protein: CASSYSPGTGVGGYTF

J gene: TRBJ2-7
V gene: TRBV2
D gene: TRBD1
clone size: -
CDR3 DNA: TGTGCCAGCAGTCGACAGGGACCCATCTACGAGCAGTACTTC
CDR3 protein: CASSRQGPIYEQYF

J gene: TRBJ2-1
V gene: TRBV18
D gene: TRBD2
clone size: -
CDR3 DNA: TGTGCCAGCTCACCTCTAGCGGGGGGGACAGGGGAGCAGTTCTTC
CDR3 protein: CASSPLAGGTGEQFF

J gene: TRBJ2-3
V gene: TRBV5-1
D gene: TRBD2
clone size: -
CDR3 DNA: TGCGCCAGCAGTTTTGAGGGACTAGCGGGGGCAGATACGCAGTATTTT
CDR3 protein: CASSFEGLAGADTQYF

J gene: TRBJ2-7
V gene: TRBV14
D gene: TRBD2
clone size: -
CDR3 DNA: TGTGCCAGCAGCCAGTCTCTAGCGGGCTACGAGCAGTACTTC
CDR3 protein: CASSQSLAGYEQYF

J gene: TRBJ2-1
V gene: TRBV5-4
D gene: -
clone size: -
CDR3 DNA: TGTGCCAGCAGCTTCGGCAGGGCTTCCTACAATGAGCAGTTCTTC
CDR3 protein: CASSFGRASYNEQFF

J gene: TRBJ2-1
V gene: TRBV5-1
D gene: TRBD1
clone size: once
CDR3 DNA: TGCGCCAGCAGCCTAGGGACAGGTACCCACAATGAGCAGTTCTTC
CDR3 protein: CASSLGTGTHNEQFF

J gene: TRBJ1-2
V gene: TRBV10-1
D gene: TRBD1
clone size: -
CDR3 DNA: TGCGCCAGTCCTAAGACAGGGGGCGATGGCTACACCTTC
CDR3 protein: CASPKTGGDGYTF

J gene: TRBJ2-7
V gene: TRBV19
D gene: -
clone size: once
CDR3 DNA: TGTTCCAAAAGAGATAGCGAGCAGTACTTC
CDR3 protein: CSKRDSEQYF

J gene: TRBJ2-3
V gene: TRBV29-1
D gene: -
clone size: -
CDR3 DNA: TGCAGCACCCGGCAGCTGGGGGCAGATACGCAGTATTTT
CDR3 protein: CSTRQLGADTQYF

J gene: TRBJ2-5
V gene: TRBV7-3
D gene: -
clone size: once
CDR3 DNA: TGTGCCAGCGCCCTCACGGGGGTTCAAGAGACCCAGTACTTC
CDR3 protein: CASALTGVQETQYF

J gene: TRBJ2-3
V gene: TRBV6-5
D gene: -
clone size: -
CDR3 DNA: TGTGCCAGCAGTAGGGGGTGGACAGATACGCAGTATTTT
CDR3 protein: CASSRGWTDTQYF

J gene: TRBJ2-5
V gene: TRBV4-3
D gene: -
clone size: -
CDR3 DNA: TGCGCCAGCAGCCAAGATATAAGACTCAAAGAGACCCAGTACTTC
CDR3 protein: CASSQDIRLKETQYF

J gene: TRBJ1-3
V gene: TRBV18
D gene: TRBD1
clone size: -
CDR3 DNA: TGTGCCAGCTCACCAAGGGATGACAGGGGCCTCTCTGGAAACACCATATATTTT
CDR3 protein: CASSPRDDRGLSGNTIYF

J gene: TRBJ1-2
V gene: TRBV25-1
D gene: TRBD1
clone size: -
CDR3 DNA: TGTGCCAGCAGTGAAGCAGGGGGGGGAGGCTACACCTTC
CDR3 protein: CASSEAGGGGYTF

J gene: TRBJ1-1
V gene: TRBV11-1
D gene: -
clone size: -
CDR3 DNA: TGTGCCAGCAGCTTTAATAGCCCCAGGGCCGAAGCTTTCTTT
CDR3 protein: CASSFNSPRAEAFF

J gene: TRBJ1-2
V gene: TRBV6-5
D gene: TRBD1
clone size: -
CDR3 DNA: TGTGCCAGCAGCCGGGACAGCGTTAACTATGGCTACACCTTC
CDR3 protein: CASSRDSVNYGYTF

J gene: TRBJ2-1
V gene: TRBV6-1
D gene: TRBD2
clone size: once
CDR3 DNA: TGTGCCAGCAGTGACAGAGGACTAGCGGGGGGGCCCCGGAACGACAATGAGCAGTTCTTC
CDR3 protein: CASSDRGLAGGPRNDNEQFF

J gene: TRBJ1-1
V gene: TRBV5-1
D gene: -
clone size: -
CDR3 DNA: TGCGCCAGCAGCGGCGACAGAAACACTGAAGCTTTCTTT
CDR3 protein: CASSGDRNTEAFF

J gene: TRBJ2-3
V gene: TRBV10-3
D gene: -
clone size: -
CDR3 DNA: TGTGCCATCAGTGAGGGAGGGGGCGGTGATACGCAGTATTTT
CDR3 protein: CAISEGGGGDTQYF

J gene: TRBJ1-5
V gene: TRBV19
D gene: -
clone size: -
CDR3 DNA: TGTGCCAGCCGGGACACAAACAATCAGCCCCAGCATTTT
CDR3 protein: CASRDTNNQPQHF

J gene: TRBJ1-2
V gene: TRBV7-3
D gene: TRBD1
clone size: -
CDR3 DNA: TGTGCCAGCAGCTTGGACAGGGATTATGGCTACACCTTC
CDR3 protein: CASSLDRDYGYTF

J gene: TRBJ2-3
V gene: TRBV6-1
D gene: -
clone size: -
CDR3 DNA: TGTGCCAGCAGGATGACGGGAAGCACAGATACGCAGTATTTT
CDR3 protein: CASRMTGSTDTQYF

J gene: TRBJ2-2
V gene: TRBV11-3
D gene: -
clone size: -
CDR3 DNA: TGTGCCAGCAGCTTAGATAGGGCCGGGGAGCTGTTTTTT
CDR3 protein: CASSLDRAGELFF

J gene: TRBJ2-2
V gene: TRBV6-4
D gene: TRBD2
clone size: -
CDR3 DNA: TGTGCCAGCGGAAGGACTAGCGGGGGGTCCGGGGAGCTGTTTTTT
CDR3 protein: CASGRTSGGSGELFF

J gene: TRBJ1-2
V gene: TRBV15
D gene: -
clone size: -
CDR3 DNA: TGTGCCACCAGCAGAGCGGGGACTGGGGGTGGCTACACCTTC
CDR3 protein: CATSRAGTGGGYTF

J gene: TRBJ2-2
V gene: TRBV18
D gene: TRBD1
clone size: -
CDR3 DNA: TGTGCCAGCTCACCTTCTGCGGGACAGGCCAACACCGGGGAGCTGTTTTTT
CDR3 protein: CASSPSAGQANTGELFF

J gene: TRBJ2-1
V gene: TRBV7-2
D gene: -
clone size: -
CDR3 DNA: TGTGCCAGCAGCCTCATCTCCGTCTTCGAGGGCTACAATGAGCAGTTCTTC
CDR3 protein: CASSLISVFEGYNEQFF

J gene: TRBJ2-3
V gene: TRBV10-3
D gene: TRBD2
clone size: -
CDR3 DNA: TGTGCCATCAGTGATGCGGGGGTGGCAGATACGCAGTATTTT
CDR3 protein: CAISDAGVADTQYF